One and the same sample provided the 3 T cell receptor beta chains below, sequenced in a study of T cell responses to AZD1222 COVID-19 vaccine (dated by TCRdb to the early 2020s). Libraries were constructed by the immunoSEQ multiplex PCR assay. TCRdb re-hosts the immuneACCESS table, in-frame sequences only. Its copies lack some clones; in the studies checked, an unresolved V gene accounts for under half of them, and the cause for the rest is not known. Counted in this sample were approximately 110,000 clones; around nine tenths of them appeared once. Around 1.2% of the sample is taken by the ten largest. Taken with the paper, the label for time point translates to: baseline before first vaccination. The specimen was peripheral blood, collected on day 0 of AZD1222 vaccination. The source is an adult in good health.

This clone was recorded once. This chain uses TRBV4-1 with TRBJ1-2; a possible D gene is TRBD1 (5 bases). V gave up 4 bases and J gave up 3 bases, with 24 bases separating them. This CDR3 has 18 residues. Germline CDR1 reads MGHRA; CDR2 reads YSYEKL. The chain's CDR3 is CASSPTTGTTTPYYGYTF. DNA for the CDR3: TGCGCCAGCAGCCCAACAACCGGGACGACCACCCCCTACTATGGCTACACCTTC.

The rearrangement joins TRBV3-1 (or the pseudogene TRBV3-2) to TRBJ2-7, with a possible D match to TRBD1 (6 bases). V was cut by 6 bases and J by 6 bases, with 18 bases left in between. Germline loops: CDR1 LGHDT, CDR2 YNNKEL (reference sequence). The CDR3 is made up of 14 amino acids. The CDR3 sequence is CASSSGAPSGEQYF. The CDR3 DNA follows: TGTGCCAGCAGTTCAGGGGCTCCCTCAGGCGAGCAGTACTTC.

V and J are TRBV14 and TRBJ2-2; 9 bases line up with TRBD1. The CDR3 is made up of 16 amino acids. Germline-derived CDR1 and CDR2 are SGHDN and FVKESK. V shed 4 bases and J 1 base; nucleotides not matched to a gene: 4. CDR3 nucleotide sequence: TGTGCCAGCAGCCTCCGGGACAGGGAGAACACCGGGGAGCTGTTTTTT. It codes for CASSLRDRENTGELFF.